This T cell receptor (beta chain) was observed in a study of shared clonotypes between healthy human individuals (dated by TCRdb to the early 2020s). Regarding the research as a whole: Two women and a few men aged 18 to 49 years were included in the cohort. Between about 0.94 and 8.9 billion PBMCs per donor were obtained by leukapheresis. For each donor, CD4 naive and CD4 memory were each run on three plates, CD8 naive on two plates, and CD8 memory on one plate. To estimate repertoire size and how much clonotypes are shared between individuals, the study performed deep sequencing of blood TCR repertoires from about five healthy adults. To increase sequencing depth and limit assay-specific biases, TCR repertoire library preparation and sequencing were carried out by different laboratories using diverse techniques.

The donors were healthy, HIV-negative adults who had no recently reported acute infections or vaccinations. All donors were Caucasian adults living in Nashville, Tennessee, USA. CD4+ T cells were enriched through magnetic negative selection, after which naive cells were positively selected on CD45RA and the remaining negative fraction served as the memory subset. Blood was obtained by leukapheresis, after which PBMCs were separated by Ficoll-Histopaque density gradient centrifugation and cryopreserved in liquid nitrogen vapor phase. Analytical flow cytometry was used to check the purity and quantity of every magnetically sorted T cell population. Genomic DNA was isolated from every sorted fraction and measured by UV absorbance on a Nanodrop 2000c. V drops 6 bases and J drops 6 bases, leaving 9 bases in between. From cysteine to phenylalanine, the CDR3 is 12 amino acids long. Kept here is only the CDR3 DNA, which spans 36 bases and is read in frame from base 1. From a lookup of the germline V gene, CDR1 and CDR2 are MNHNS and SASEGT.

The research as a whole found: Across four donors, about 5% of naive CD4, 3% to 4% of naive CD8, roughly 2.2% of memory CD4, and approximately 0.4% of memory CD8 clonotypes were shared. Pairwise subsampling led to the expectation that sequencing depth would affect the degree of clonotype sharing among donors. The small number of donors limited the genetic and exposure-history diversity represented. Clonotypes shared by all four sorted-subset donors showed higher generation probabilities than non-shared clonotypes. Sampling was restricted to blood, and TCR repertoires in tissue are likely to differ from TCR repertoires in blood. Naive subsets generally had larger estimated clonotype richness than memory subsets did. Even with the large sequencing depth, rarefaction of the sorted-subset datasets indicated that sequencing was incomplete.

Comments on this clone: Its antigen remains undetermined. No clone much larger than this one lies a single base away; base qualities are absent.

Using the deep immunoSEQ assay, multiplex PCR amplified TCR CDR3 regions from genomic DNA. Extracted genomic DNA from each cell subset was spread evenly across all wells of several immunoSEQ 96-well plates, with each plate serving as a replicate. For sorted subsets, each replicate PCR was loaded with 200 ng genomic DNA, equivalent to 30,000 to 35,000 T cell genomes. Purified libraries were measured with a Qubit 3.0 fluorometer, size-checked on a Bioanalyzer 2100, and measured again with the KAPA Library Quantification kit. A separate single-read 150-cycle Illumina NextSeq 550 flow cell was used to sequence each immunoSEQ 96-well plate. In the paper's pipeline: Because the immunoSEQ output included only junctional sequences and no quality scores, the filtering could not be the same as the filtering used for full-length reads. To assign V/J genes and CDR3, sequences were annotated against IMGT germline references using PyIR, a Python wrapper for IgBLAST v1.9. Any read was removed if the V/J assignment was weak (E-value above 1e-6), the CDR3 was missing, or the read contained stop codons, out-of-frame junctions, or ambiguous translated residues. V3J clonotypes were defined by identical inferred V gene, J gene, and CDR3 amino acid sequence. The percentage overlap between two repertoires was calculated by dividing the number of shared unique clonotypes by the size of the smaller repertoire. Repertoire richness was assessed with RTK rarefaction, the Chao1 estimator, and Recon v2.1 estimates of unobserved clonotypes. Generation probabilities were computed with OLGA for all TCRbeta clonotypes obtained by the gDNA method from several donors. Imported from immuneACCESS, the table was reduced by TCRdb to in-frame sequences with V and J called. These copies leave out some clones; in studies compared against another copy, an unresolved V gene accounts for under half, and the cause of the remainder is not known. V and J calls and clone size follow that table, whereas D and trimming were derived from the DNA. Recorded for this sample are roughly 1,100,000 clones; about 77% of them occurred a single time. Approximately 1.5% of the sample is in the top ten clones.

The rearranged chain carries TRBV6-1 and TRBJ2-1, with no confidently assigned D gene. This sequence was found in a young man in good health. The sequencing sample was made of memory CD4+ T cells sorted from blood. In the paper's terms, the cell subset or site label means: CD45RA-negative fraction. The CDR3 protein sequence reads: CASSPTLNEQFF. The DNA sequence reads TGTGCCAGCAGCCCTACCCTCAATGAGCAGTTCTTC.